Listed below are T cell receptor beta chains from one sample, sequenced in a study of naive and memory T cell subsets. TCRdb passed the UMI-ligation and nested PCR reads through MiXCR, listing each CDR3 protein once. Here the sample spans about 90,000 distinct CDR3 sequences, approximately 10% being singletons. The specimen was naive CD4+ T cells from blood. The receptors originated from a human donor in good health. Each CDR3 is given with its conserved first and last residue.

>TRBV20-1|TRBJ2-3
CSDGASHTDTQYF
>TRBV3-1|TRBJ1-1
CASNQGWTEAFF
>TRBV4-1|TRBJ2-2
CASSPAAGGNTGELFF
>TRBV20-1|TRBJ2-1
CSARVSLAGNNEQFF
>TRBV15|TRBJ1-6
CATSRDIGRRTSPLHF
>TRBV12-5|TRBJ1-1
CASGWGAEAFF
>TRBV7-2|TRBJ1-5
CASSPRRAHQPQRF
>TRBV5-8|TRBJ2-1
CASSLRSRGQPYNEQFF
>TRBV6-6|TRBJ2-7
CASSSLRQDLGEQYF
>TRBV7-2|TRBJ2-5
CASSPGPISDKETQYF
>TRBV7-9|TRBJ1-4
CASSIILGQINEKLFF
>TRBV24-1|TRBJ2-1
CATRASSNEQFF
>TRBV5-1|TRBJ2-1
CASSLEQTTSGGGNEQFF
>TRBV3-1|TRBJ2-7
CASSQELFTGPYEQYF
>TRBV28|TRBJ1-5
CASSLNSGQPQHF
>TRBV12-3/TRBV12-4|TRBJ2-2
CASKRAGSGELFF
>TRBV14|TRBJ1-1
CASSQVRPVNTEAFF
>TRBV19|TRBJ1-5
CASSMWGSGNQPQHF
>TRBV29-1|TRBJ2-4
CSVSLGRGQGYIQYF
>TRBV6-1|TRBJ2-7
CASSETGRPRVPGYEQYF
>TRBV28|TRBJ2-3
CASRGTDTQYF
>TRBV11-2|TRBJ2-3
CASSEGSGHTDTQYF
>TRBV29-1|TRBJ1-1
CSVVHGLQDQAFF
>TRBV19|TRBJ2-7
CASSAGTSGDYEQYF
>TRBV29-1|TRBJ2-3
CSVGPVGTDTQYF
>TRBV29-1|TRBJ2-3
CSADGDWEGDTQYF
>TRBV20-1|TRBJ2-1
CSASRGRHNEQFF
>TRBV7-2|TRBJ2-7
CASSLKSGTYEQYF
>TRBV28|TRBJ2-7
CASSFLGTNYEQYF